These T cell receptor beta chains were read from a single sample in a study of shared clonotypes between healthy human individuals. The protocol was immunoSEQ multiplex PCR, while the TCRdb copy is restricted to in-frame clones and leaves out a portion. Seen here are around 1.9 million clones, around 95% observed once, and the top ten hold about 1.7%. What was sequenced was naive CD8+ T cells from PBMCs. The receptors were sampled from a man between 18 and 29 years old in good health. Some clones in this sample may be carry-over from other donors' samples. CDR3s include the opening cysteine and the closing phenylalanine or tryptophan. A D gene is named only where the DNA matches it firmly. The size of a clone is reported for some rows only, either as once, few or many, or as a class for expanded clones.

V	size	D	J	DNA	CDR3
TRBV6-5	-	TRBD1	TRBJ2-7	TGTGCCAGCAGAGCCGGGACAGGGACTCTCTACGAGCAGTACTTC	CASRAGTGTLYEQYF
TRBV5-6	-	-	TRBJ2-7	TGTGCCAGCAGCTTGCAGGGGACGACCTACGAGCAGTACTTC	CASSLQGTTYEQYF
TRBV27	-	-	TRBJ1-1	TGTGCCAGCAGCTATGGAGGCTTTTTGAACACTGAAGCTTTCTTT	CASSYGGFLNTEAFF
TRBV11-3	-	-	TRBJ2-7	TGTGCCAGCAGCTTAGGAGACGGGGGCGAGCAGTACTTC	CASSLGDGGEQYF
TRBV9	few	TRBD2	TRBJ2-7	TGTGCCAGCAGCGTAGGAGCGGGAAAATCCTACGAGCAGTACTTC	CASSVGAGKSYEQYF
TRBV5-3	-	TRBD1	TRBJ1-4	TGTGCCTCCAAAAGGATTAGACAGGGGGGAATGTTGAATGAAAAACTGTTTTTT	CASKRIRQGGMLNEKLFF
TRBV11-2	-	-	TRBJ1-5	TGTGCCAGCAGCTTAGTTTTTTCGGTCGATAGCAATCAGCCCCAGCATTTT	CASSLVFSVDSNQPQHF
TRBV6-5	few	TRBD1	TRBJ1-2	TGTGCCAGCAGCCCAGACAGGGATGGCTACACCTTC	CASSPDRDGYTF
TRBV4-3	-	TRBD1	TRBJ2-7	TGCGCCAGCAGCCTGCACCGGGACAGATCCTACGAGCAGTACTTC	CASSLHRDRSYEQYF
TRBV9	-	TRBD2	TRBJ2-3	TGTGCCAGCAGCCCACCCCTGGGGGGGACTAGCGGGAGTAGGGCAGATACGCAGTATTTT	CASSPPLGGTSGSRADTQYF
TRBV6-4	once	-	TRBJ2-7	TGTGCCAGCAACACGGGTTACCTCTACGAGCAGTACTTC	CASNTGYLYEQYF